The rows below give T cell receptor beta chains drawn from one sample of a study of blood T cell repertoires in COVID-19. Using immunoSEQ multiplex PCR, the repertoire was profiled, and TCRdb retains in-frame clones only, with some absent. The repertoire holds about 320,000 clones, roughly 90% seen once, with roughly 6.7% in the top ten. The source material was peripheral blood. The receptor source for this set is a man younger than 35 who had recovered from COVID-19. Each CDR3 is given with its conserved first and last residue. The order of the fields is D gene, clone size, J gene, V gene, CDR3 DNA, CDR3 protein. The D gene is left open where the match is weak. Size values are once, few and many counts, or a class for expanded clones, and some rows have none.

D gene: -
clone size: -
J gene: TRBJ1-5
V gene: TRBV3-1/TRBV3-2
CDR3 DNA: TGTGCCAGCAGCCAAGATGGGCAGCCCAATCAGCCCCAGCATTTT
CDR3 protein: CASSQDGQPNQPQHF

D gene: -
clone size: -
J gene: TRBJ1-1
V gene: TRBV29-1
CDR3 DNA: TGCAGCGCTTCTGGCGGTAGTTTGGATGAAGCTTTCTTT
CDR3 protein: CSASGGSLDEAFF

D gene: -
clone size: -
J gene: TRBJ1-2
V gene: TRBV2
CDR3 DNA: TGTGCCAGCAGTGATGGCGGCAGGGCTAACTATGGCTACACCTTC
CDR3 protein: CASSDGGRANYGYTF

D gene: TRBD1
clone size: -
J gene: TRBJ1-1
V gene: TRBV27
CDR3 DNA: TGTGCCAGCAGTCCGTCCACCGGGACAGCGAACACTGAAGCTTTCTTT
CDR3 protein: CASSPSTGTANTEAFF

D gene: -
clone size: -
J gene: TRBJ2-5
V gene: TRBV9
CDR3 DNA: TGTGCCAGCAGCCCTCGGACGGGAGAAGAGACCCAGTACTTC
CDR3 protein: CASSPRTGEETQYF

D gene: -
clone size: -
J gene: TRBJ2-5
V gene: TRBV6-2/TRBV6-3
CDR3 DNA: TGTGCCAGCAGTTCGGGTGGGGAGACCCAGTACTTC
CDR3 protein: CASSSGGETQYF

D gene: TRBD1
clone size: -
J gene: TRBJ1-2
V gene: TRBV29-1
CDR3 DNA: TGCAGCGTTTCCGGGACAGGCATCTATGGCTACACCTTC
CDR3 protein: CSVSGTGIYGYTF

D gene: TRBD2
clone size: once
J gene: TRBJ2-3
V gene: TRBV7-2
CDR3 DNA: TGTGCCAGCAGCTTACTAGGGACTAGCGGGGTCACAGATACGCAGTATTTT
CDR3 protein: CASSLLGTSGVTDTQYF

D gene: -
clone size: -
J gene: TRBJ1-2
V gene: TRBV29-1
CDR3 DNA: TGCAGCGGGTTAATAGGGGGAGGCTACACCTTC
CDR3 protein: CSGLIGGGYTF

D gene: TRBD1
clone size: few
J gene: TRBJ1-1
V gene: TRBV5-1
CDR3 DNA: TGCGCCAGCAGCTCGCACCGGGACAGGGTCTTTGCGAACACTGAAGCTTTCTTT
CDR3 protein: CASSSHRDRVFANTEAFF

D gene: -
clone size: -
J gene: TRBJ1-1
V gene: TRBV11-2
CDR3 DNA: TGTGCCAGCAGCTTGCGGGGACTGAACACTGAAGCTTTCTTT
CDR3 protein: CASSLRGLNTEAFF

D gene: TRBD2
clone size: -
J gene: TRBJ2-3
V gene: TRBV7-8
CDR3 DNA: TGTGCCAGCAGCTTACTAGCGGGGGGTTCTAGCACAGATACGCAGTATTTT
CDR3 protein: CASSLLAGGSSTDTQYF

D gene: TRBD2
clone size: few
J gene: TRBJ2-5
V gene: TRBV10-3
CDR3 DNA: TGTGCCATCGGGGGGGGGATTGGCGAGACCCAGTACTTC
CDR3 protein: CAIGGGIGETQYF

D gene: -
clone size: -
J gene: TRBJ1-1
V gene: TRBV19
CDR3 DNA: TGTGCCAGTTCACAGGGAGGGCGGAACACTGAAGCTTTCTTT
CDR3 protein: CASSQGGRNTEAFF

D gene: -
clone size: -
J gene: TRBJ1-1
V gene: TRBV20-1
CDR3 DNA: TGCAGTGCTAGTCTAACTTTGAACACTGAAGCTTTCTTT
CDR3 protein: CSASLTLNTEAFF

D gene: -
clone size: -
J gene: TRBJ2-5
V gene: TRBV7-9
CDR3 DNA: TGTGCCAGCAGCTTAGTTGCCAGCCAAGAGACCCAGTACTTC
CDR3 protein: CASSLVASQETQYF

D gene: TRBD1
clone size: -
J gene: TRBJ2-2
V gene: TRBV19
CDR3 DNA: TGTGCCAGTAGTATAGACAGGGGGACCGGGGAGCTGTTTTTT
CDR3 protein: CASSIDRGTGELFF

D gene: -
clone size: -
J gene: TRBJ2-7
V gene: TRBV7-6
CDR3 DNA: TGTGCCAGCAGCTCCGGGACGGGGGTGTGGGAGCAGTACTTC
CDR3 protein: CASSSGTGVWEQYF

D gene: TRBD2
clone size: -
J gene: TRBJ2-2
V gene: TRBV7-2
CDR3 DNA: TGTGCCAGCAGCCATCAGGGACTAGCGAGTACCGGGGAGCTGTTTTTT
CDR3 protein: CASSHQGLASTGELFF

D gene: -
clone size: -
J gene: TRBJ1-2
V gene: TRBV19
CDR3 DNA: TGTGCCAGTAGTATAGAAGGGGGTTCCTATGGCTACACCTTC
CDR3 protein: CASSIEGGSYGYTF

D gene: TRBD1
clone size: -
J gene: TRBJ1-5
V gene: TRBV18
CDR3 DNA: TGTGCCAGCTCACCGGGACAGGGAGATAGCAATCAGCCCCAGCATTTT
CDR3 protein: CASSPGQGDSNQPQHF

D gene: -
clone size: -
J gene: TRBJ2-7
V gene: TRBV10-3
CDR3 DNA: TGTGCCATCCGGGACAACTCCTACGAGCAGTACTTC
CDR3 protein: CAIRDNSYEQYF

D gene: TRBD1
clone size: -
J gene: TRBJ2-1
V gene: TRBV19
CDR3 DNA: TGTGCCAGTAGTATATTTGGACAGGGTAATGAGCAGTTCTTC
CDR3 protein: CASSIFGQGNEQFF

D gene: -
clone size: -
J gene: TRBJ1-5
V gene: TRBV2
CDR3 DNA: TGTGCCAGCAGTGGAGGAGGGAATCAGCCCCAGCATTTT
CDR3 protein: CASSGGGNQPQHF

D gene: -
clone size: -
J gene: TRBJ1-4
V gene: TRBV6-5
CDR3 DNA: TGTGCCAGCAGGTCGCAGGGGCGAGGGGAAAAACTGTTTTTT
CDR3 protein: CASRSQGRGEKLFF

D gene: -
clone size: -
J gene: TRBJ2-1
V gene: TRBV4-1
CDR3 DNA: TGCGCCAGCAGCCAGGCGACATTGTATAATGAGCAGTTCTTC
CDR3 protein: CASSQATLYNEQFF

D gene: -
clone size: -
J gene: TRBJ2-2
V gene: TRBV7-8
CDR3 DNA: TGTGCCAGCAGCTTAGCCCCGGGATCCGGGGAGCTGTTTTTT
CDR3 protein: CASSLAPGSGELFF

D gene: -
clone size: -
J gene: TRBJ2-7
V gene: TRBV2
CDR3 DNA: TGTGCCAGCATGCAGGATCTACCCGAGCAGTACTTC
CDR3 protein: CASMQDLPEQYF

D gene: -
clone size: -
J gene: TRBJ2-1
V gene: TRBV7-9
CDR3 DNA: TGTGCCAGCAGCCCCAGGTCCCCCTCCTACAATGAGCAGTTCTTC
CDR3 protein: CASSPRSPSYNEQFF

D gene: TRBD2
clone size: -
J gene: TRBJ2-3
V gene: TRBV5-1
CDR3 DNA: TGCGCCAGCAGCCGGGAGGGAGACACAGATACGCAGTATTTT
CDR3 protein: CASSREGDTDTQYF

D gene: TRBD2
clone size: -
J gene: TRBJ2-7
V gene: TRBV18
CDR3 DNA: TGTGCCAGCTCAGAATCGGGACTAGCCGAGCAGTACTTC
CDR3 protein: CASSESGLAEQYF

D gene: -
clone size: -
J gene: TRBJ2-5
V gene: TRBV9
CDR3 DNA: TGTGCCAGCAGCGTAGATGCGGGGAAACAAGAGACCCAGTACTTC
CDR3 protein: CASSVDAGKQETQYF

D gene: -
clone size: -
J gene: TRBJ2-7
V gene: TRBV18
CDR3 DNA: TGTGCCAGCTCAGCGGACATCTCCTACGAGCAGTACTTC
CDR3 protein: CASSADISYEQYF

D gene: -
clone size: -
J gene: TRBJ2-1
V gene: TRBV6-5
CDR3 DNA: TGTGCCAGCAAGGTAGCGGCGACGCTTTACAATGAGCAGTTCTTC
CDR3 protein: CASKVAATLYNEQFF

D gene: -
clone size: -
J gene: TRBJ2-1
V gene: TRBV7-2
CDR3 DNA: TGTGCCAGCAGCTTGGGACTCATTCTCTCCTACAATGAGCAGTTCTTC
CDR3 protein: CASSLGLILSYNEQFF

D gene: TRBD2
clone size: once
J gene: TRBJ2-3
V gene: TRBV5-4
CDR3 DNA: TGTGCCAGCGGTGCTAGCGGGGGCCTCAGCACAGATACGCAGTATTTT
CDR3 protein: CASGASGGLSTDTQYF

D gene: TRBD1
clone size: -
J gene: TRBJ2-7
V gene: TRBV19
CDR3 DNA: TGTGCCAGTAGTGCCGGGACAGGGCAATACGAGCAGTACTTC
CDR3 protein: CASSAGTGQYEQYF

D gene: -
clone size: -
J gene: TRBJ1-5
V gene: TRBV3-1/TRBV3-2
CDR3 DNA: TGTGCCAGCAGCCAAGATTGGGTCGGGAACGGACAGCCCCAGCATTTT
CDR3 protein: CASSQDWVGNGQPQHF

D gene: -
clone size: -
J gene: TRBJ1-1
V gene: TRBV18
CDR3 DNA: TGTGCCAGCTCACCACCGAAGGTCCAGGGCACTGAAGCTTTCTTT
CDR3 protein: CASSPPKVQGTEAFF

D gene: TRBD1
clone size: -
J gene: TRBJ2-7
V gene: TRBV6-5
CDR3 DNA: TGTGCCAGCAGTTACTCGCCGGGACAGGGGATCCACGAGCAGTACTTC
CDR3 protein: CASSYSPGQGIHEQYF

D gene: TRBD1
clone size: -
J gene: TRBJ2-7
V gene: TRBV18
CDR3 DNA: TGTGCCAGCTCAGTGACAGGGAACTACGAGCAGTACTTC
CDR3 protein: CASSVTGNYEQYF

D gene: -
clone size: -
J gene: TRBJ1-2
V gene: TRBV18
CDR3 DNA: TGTGCCAGCTCACCACCCGGGACACTTAACTATGGCTACACCTTC
CDR3 protein: CASSPPGTLNYGYTF

D gene: -
clone size: -
J gene: TRBJ1-1
V gene: TRBV5-1
CDR3 DNA: TGCGCCAGCAGCTTGGAAAGGGGAGGAACTGAAGCTTTCTTT
CDR3 protein: CASSLERGGTEAFF

D gene: -
clone size: -
J gene: TRBJ1-1
V gene: TRBV24-1
CDR3 DNA: TGTGCCACCAGATTCCTAGGGCAGCCGACTAGCTTAGAAGCTTTCTTT
CDR3 protein: CATRFLGQPTSLEAFF

D gene: -
clone size: -
J gene: TRBJ2-2
V gene: TRBV7-9
CDR3 DNA: TGTGCCAGCAGCTTACCCCCCGGGACATTCACCGGGGAGCTGTTTTTT
CDR3 protein: CASSLPPGTFTGELFF

D gene: TRBD2
clone size: many
J gene: TRBJ2-1
V gene: TRBV4-2
CDR3 DNA: TGTGCCAGCAGCCAAGAAGCGGGAGGGCCGGATGAGCAGTTCTTC
CDR3 protein: CASSQEAGGPDEQFF

D gene: TRBD1
clone size: -
J gene: TRBJ1-6
V gene: TRBV7-9
CDR3 DNA: TGTGCCAGCACGGCCGGGACAGGTGGGAATTCACCCCTCCACTTT
CDR3 protein: CASTAGTGGNSPLHF

D gene: TRBD2
clone size: -
J gene: TRBJ2-7
V gene: TRBV29-1
CDR3 DNA: TGCAGCGTTCTTCCAGCGGGAGGGGCAGGCTACGAGCAGTACTTC
CDR3 protein: CSVLPAGGAGYEQYF

D gene: -
clone size: -
J gene: TRBJ1-1
V gene: TRBV19
CDR3 DNA: TGTGCCAGTAGTATAAATCCGACAGTAACTGAAGCTTTCTTT
CDR3 protein: CASSINPTVTEAFF

D gene: -
clone size: -
J gene: TRBJ1-1
V gene: TRBV25-1
CDR3 DNA: TGTGCCAGCAGTGCACATTTGGACACTGAAGCTTTCTTT
CDR3 protein: CASSAHLDTEAFF

D gene: TRBD1
clone size: few
J gene: TRBJ2-1
V gene: TRBV7-3
CDR3 DNA: TGTGCCAGCAGCGCCGACAGGGGGAATGAGCAGTTCTTC
CDR3 protein: CASSADRGNEQFF